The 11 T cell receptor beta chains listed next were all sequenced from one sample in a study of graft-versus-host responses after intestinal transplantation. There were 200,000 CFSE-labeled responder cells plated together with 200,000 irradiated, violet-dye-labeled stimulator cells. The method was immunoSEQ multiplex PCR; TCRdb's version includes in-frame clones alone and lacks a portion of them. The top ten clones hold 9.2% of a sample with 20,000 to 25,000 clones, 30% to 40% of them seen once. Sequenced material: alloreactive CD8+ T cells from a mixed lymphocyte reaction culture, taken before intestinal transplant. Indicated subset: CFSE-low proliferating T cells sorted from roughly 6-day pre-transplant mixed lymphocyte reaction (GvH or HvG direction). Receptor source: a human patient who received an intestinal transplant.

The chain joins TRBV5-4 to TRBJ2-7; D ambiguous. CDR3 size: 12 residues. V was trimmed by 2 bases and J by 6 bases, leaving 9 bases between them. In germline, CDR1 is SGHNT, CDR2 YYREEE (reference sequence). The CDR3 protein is CASSLVEFEQYF. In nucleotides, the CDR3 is TGTGCCAGCAGCTTAGTTGAGTTCGAGCAGTACTTC.

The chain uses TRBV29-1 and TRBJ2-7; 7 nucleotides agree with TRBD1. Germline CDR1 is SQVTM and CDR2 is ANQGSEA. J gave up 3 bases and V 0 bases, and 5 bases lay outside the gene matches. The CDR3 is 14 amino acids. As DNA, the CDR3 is TGCAGCGTTGAAGACCGGGACAGCAACTACGAGCAGTACTTC. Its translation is CSVEDRDSNYEQYF.

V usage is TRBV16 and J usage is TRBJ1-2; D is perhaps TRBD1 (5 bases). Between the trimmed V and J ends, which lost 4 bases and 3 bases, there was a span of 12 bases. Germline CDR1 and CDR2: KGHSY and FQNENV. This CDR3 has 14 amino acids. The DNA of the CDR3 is TGTGCCAGCAGCCCTATCGAGGGGTACTATGGCTACACCTTC. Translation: CASSPIEGYYGYTF.

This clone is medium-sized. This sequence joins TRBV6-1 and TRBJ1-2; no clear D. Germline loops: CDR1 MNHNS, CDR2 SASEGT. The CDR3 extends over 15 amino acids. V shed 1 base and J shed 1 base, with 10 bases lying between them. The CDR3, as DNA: TGTGCCAGCAGTGAAGTGATAGGGCTTAACTATGGCTACACCTTC. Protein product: CASSEVIGLNYGYTF.

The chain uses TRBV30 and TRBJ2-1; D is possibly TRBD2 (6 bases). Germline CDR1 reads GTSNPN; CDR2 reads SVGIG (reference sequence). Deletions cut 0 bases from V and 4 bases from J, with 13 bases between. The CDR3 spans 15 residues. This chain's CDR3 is CAWSVGLAFYNEQFF. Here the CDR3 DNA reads TGTGCCTGGAGTGTCGGGCTAGCGTTTTACAATGAGCAGTTCTTC.

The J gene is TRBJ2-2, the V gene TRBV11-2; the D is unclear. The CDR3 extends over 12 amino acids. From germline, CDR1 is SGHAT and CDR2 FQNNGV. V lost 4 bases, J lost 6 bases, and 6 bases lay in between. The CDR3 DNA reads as TGTGCCAGCAGCTCAGTTCCCGGGGAGCTGTTTTTT. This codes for CASSSVPGELFF.

In nucleotides, the CDR3 is TGCAGCGTTGAAAGGACAGGGGGGGAGAATTCACCCCTCCACTTT. This codes for CSVERTGGENSPLHF. This chain uses TRBV29-1 with TRBJ1-6; 10 bases are shared with TRBD1. The germline CDR1 and CDR2 sequences are SQVTM and ANQGSEA. CDR3 length equals 15 residues. The V segment lost 2 bases and the J segment 7 bases; nucleotides outside the gene matches: 5.

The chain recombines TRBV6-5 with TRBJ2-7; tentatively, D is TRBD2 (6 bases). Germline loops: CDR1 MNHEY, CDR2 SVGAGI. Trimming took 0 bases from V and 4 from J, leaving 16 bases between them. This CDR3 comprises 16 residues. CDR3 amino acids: CASSYSGTYILYEQYF. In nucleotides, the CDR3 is TGTGCCAGCAGTTACTCGGGGACTTACATCTTATACGAGCAGTACTTC.

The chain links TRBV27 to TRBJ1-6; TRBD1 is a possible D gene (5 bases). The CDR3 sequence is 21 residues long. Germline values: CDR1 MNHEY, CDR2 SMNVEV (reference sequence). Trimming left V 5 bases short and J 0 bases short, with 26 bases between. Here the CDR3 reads CASSPSPLYRWASSYNSPLHF. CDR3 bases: TGTGCCAGCAGTCCCTCGCCCTTGTACAGGTGGGCCAGCTCCTATAATTCACCCCTCCACTTT.

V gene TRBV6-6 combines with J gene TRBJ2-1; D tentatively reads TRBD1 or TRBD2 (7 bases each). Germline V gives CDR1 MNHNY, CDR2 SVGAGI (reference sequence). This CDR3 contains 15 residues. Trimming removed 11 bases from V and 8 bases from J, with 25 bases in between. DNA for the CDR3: TGTGCCGGCGAAACAGCAGGGGGGGCCTGGGATGAGCAGTTCTTC. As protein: CAGETAGGAWDEQFF.

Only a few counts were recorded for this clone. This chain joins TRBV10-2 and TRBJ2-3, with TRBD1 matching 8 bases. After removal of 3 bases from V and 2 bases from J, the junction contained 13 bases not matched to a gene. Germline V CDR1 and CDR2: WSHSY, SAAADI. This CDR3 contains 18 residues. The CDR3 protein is CASSDFLSRTGYTDTQYF. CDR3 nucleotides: TGCGCCAGCAGTGATTTTTTATCCCGGACAGGGTACACAGATACGCAGTATTTT.